The 21 T cell receptor beta chains reported below all come from one sample, sequenced in a study of T cell repertoires in cytomegalovirus infection. Their cognate antigens are unknown. MiXCR, run by TCRdb on the reads, gives a single entry per CDR3 protein. The sample lists tens of thousands of distinct CDR3 sequences; roughly 22% were seen once. The sample in question was CD8+ T cells from cultured PBMCs, obtained from culture after CMV antigen stimulation. The receptors shown here come from a human donor in good health (CMV status not recorded). Some clones in this sample may be carry-over from other donors' samples.

This clonotype was observed at least ten times. The V gene is TRBV4-3, the J gene TRBJ1-2; D gene uncertain. Germline V gives CDR1 LGHNA, CDR2 YSLEER. Trimming cost V 0 bases and J 4 bases, with 9 bases left between them. The CDR3 loop spans 14 amino acids. CDR3 amino acids: CASSQDSSTYGYTF. The CDR3 bases are TGCGCCAGCAGCCAAGATAGCAGTACCTATGGCTACACCTTC.

This clonotype was counted a few times. The chain recombines TRBV27 with TRBJ2-7, with TRBD1 as a possible D gene (6 bases). The CDR3 sequence is 14 residues long. The V end lost 2 bases, the J end lost 6 bases, and 14 bases lay between the germline ends. CDR1 is MNHEY and CDR2 is SMNVEV in the germline V gene (reference sequence). The CDR3 bases are TGTGCCAGCAGTTTAAGAGTGTGGGACACCGAGCAGTACTTC. The encoded protein is CASSLRVWDTEQYF.

V usage is TRBV12-3 or TRBV12-4 and J usage is TRBJ2-7; possibly TRBD1 or TRBD2 for D (5 bases each). The CDR3 runs to 17 residues. Trimming removed 7 bases at V and 0 bases at J, with 22 bases between. CDR3 region: CASTFPSPGRSSYEQYF. CDR3 DNA sequence: TGTGCCAGCACTTTTCCTAGTCCGGGACGAAGCTCCTACGAGCAGTACTTC.

The chain employs TRBV10-3 and TRBJ2-1; 11 nucleotides line up with TRBD2. The CDR3 has 19 residues. Germline CDR1 is ENHRY and CDR2 is SYGVKD. Trimming cost V 4 bases and J 2 bases; bases outside gene matches: 13. The DNA of the CDR3 is TGTGCCATCAGTGGCGGTAAGAGACTAGCGGGGTTAACCTACAATGAGCAGTTCTTC. Protein product: CAISGGKRLAGLTYNEQFF.

The sample holds a few counts of this clonotype. The rearrangement uses TRBV19 and TRBJ1-1; weak D call: TRBD1 (6 bases). CDR1 and CDR2 from the germline V gene are LNHDA and SQIVND (reference sequence). The V end was cut by 11 bases, the J end by 5 bases, with 21 bases between. The CDR3 contains 14 residues. DNA for the CDR3: TGTGCCGTAACGAAGGGGGACGTCGGGACTGAAGCTTTCTTT. This encodes CAVTKGDVGTEAFF.

This clonotype was seen a few times. This chain uses TRBV6-4 with TRBJ1-5, with D unresolved. The CDR3 is made up of 13 amino acids. Germline V CDR1 and CDR2: MRHNA, SNTAGT. The V gene lost 4 bases and the J gene lost 0 bases, with 4 bases spanning the gap. The DNA for the CDR3 is TGTGCCAGCAGTGTCGGTAGCAATCAGCCCCAGCATTTT. This gives the protein CASSVGSNQPQHF.

This clonotype was found a few times. The rearrangement joins TRBV15 to TRBJ1-1; D call uncertain. The CDR3 totals 15 residues. The V and J ends lost 3 bases and 1 base respectively, with 12 bases between them. The germline CDR1 and CDR2 sequences are LNHNV and YYDKDF (reference sequence). The CDR3 region has the DNA TGTGCCACCAGCAGCATCGAAGGCAGGAACACTGAAGCTTTCTTT. This gives the protein CATSSIEGRNTEAFF.

This clonotype has a handful of counts. The chain couples TRBV12-3 or TRBV12-4 to TRBJ2-1, with D uncertain. V dropped 1 base and J dropped 7 bases, with 8 bases sitting between them. The CDR3 runs 13 residues. CDR3 in amino acids: CASSLGVANEQFF. CDR3 DNA sequence: TGTGCCAGCAGTTTAGGGGTGGCGAATGAGCAGTTCTTC.

V and J are TRBV5-4 and TRBJ2-3; D may be TRBD2 (6 bases). The V gene lost 4 bases and the J gene lost 2 bases, with 11 bases spanning the gap. The CDR3 covers 14 residues. Germline CDR1 SGHNT, CDR2 YYREEE (reference sequence). CDR3 protein: CASSPGGNTDTQYF. The CDR3 DNA is TGTGCCAGCAGCCCTGGGGGGAACACAGATACGCAGTATTTT.

The rearrangement joins TRBV12-3 or TRBV12-4 to TRBJ2-2; 9 bases are a match to TRBD2. This CDR3 is built from 16 residues. V shed 2 bases, J shed 9 bases, and the junction held 10 bases outside the gene matches. DNA of the CDR3: TGTGCCAGCAGTTTACGGGTAGCGGGGGCGCACCGGGAGCTGTTTTTT. Translation: CASSLRVAGAHRELFF.

The V gene is TRBV9, the J gene TRBJ2-5; weak D call: TRBD1 (5 bases). The CDR3 sequence is 14 residues long. Looked up from germline, CDR1 is SGDLS and CDR2 is YYNGEE. V lost 3 bases and J lost 2, with 11 bases in between. This CDR3 is CASSGRQSQETQYF. The DNA of the CDR3 is TGTGCCAGCAGCGGCAGACAGAGTCAAGAGACCCAGTACTTC.

This clonotype was observed a few times. The genes are TRBV7-6 and TRBJ2-1, with D uncertain. This CDR3 contains 12 residues. The germline V gene has CDR1 SGHVS and CDR2 FNYEAQ. The V gene lost 2 bases and the J gene lost 10 bases, with 9 bases spanning the gap. The CDR3 spells CASSLRAREQFF. Here the CDR3 DNA reads TGTGCCAGCAGCTTAAGAGCCCGCGAGCAGTTCTTC. Supplemented by reference TRBV7-6 and TRBJ2-1, the full variable domain reads GAGVSQSPRYKVTKRGQDVALRCDPISGHVSLYWYRQALGQGPEFLTYFNYEAQQDKSGLPNDRFSAERPEGSISTLTIQRTEQRDSAMYRCASSLRAREQFFGPGTRLTVL.

The chain combines TRBV12-5 with TRBJ1-2; perhaps TRBD1 as D (6 bases). This CDR3 comprises 12 residues. V was clipped by 5 bases and J by 8 bases, with 12 bases between them. Per the germline V gene, CDR1 is LGHNT and CDR2 is FRNRAP. The CDR3 region is CASGDRYLGYTF. CDR3 in DNA: TGTGCTAGTGGTGACAGGTATCTCGGCTACACCTTC.

This clonotype was counted only a few times. The rearrangement joins TRBV2 to TRBJ1-6; tentatively, D is TRBD1 (6 bases). V lost 6 bases to trimming and J lost 6 bases, with 21 bases between them. The CDR3 runs 17 residues. Germline V gene sequence: CDR1 SNHLY, CDR2 FYNNEI. The CDR3 DNA is TGTGCCAGCAGGGACACCCACGGGGGGCTGGGTAATTCACCCCTCCACTTT. Translated: CASRDTHGGLGNSPLHF.

In its sample, this clonotype was seen a few times. This rearrangement joins TRBV7-7 to TRBJ2-2; 7 bases align to TRBD1. J was trimmed by 5 bases and V by 5 bases; bases with no gene match: 14. Germline V gene sequence: CDR1 SSHAT, CDR2 FNYEAQ (reference sequence). This CDR3 comprises 17 residues. The CDR3, as DNA: TGTGCCAGCAGCGACCAACTAGGGCAGGGGGATACCGGGGAGCTGTTTTTT. It is translated as CASSDQLGQGDTGELFF.

Many counts were recorded for this clonotype. The chain joins TRBV7-6 to TRBJ2-1; possibly TRBD2 for D (6 bases). The CDR3 is made up of 17 amino acids. Looked up from germline, CDR1 is SGHVS and CDR2 is FNYEAQ. Trimming pared 5 bases from V and 0 bases from J, leaving 17 bases between. Here the CDR3 DNA reads TGTGCCAGCAGCCGCGCGGGTAGCGGTCTCTCCTACAATGAGCAGTTCTTC. Protein sequence: CASSRAGSGLSYNEQFF.

The V call is TRBV10-3, the J call TRBJ2-6; D gene ambiguous. This CDR3 has 16 amino acids. Trimming pared 4 bases from V and 0 bases from J, leaving 10 bases between. CDR1 ENHRY and CDR2 SYGVKD come from the germline V gene. DNA for the CDR3: TGTGCCATCAGTGGGGTCGGGCTCTCTGGGGCCAACGTCCTGACTTTC. Protein product: CAISGVGLSGANVLTF.

This clonotype was detected a few times. The V gene is TRBV27, the J gene TRBJ1-1; no firm D call. The germline V gene has CDR1 MNHEY and CDR2 SMNVEV (reference sequence). This CDR3 contains 11 residues. The V gene lost 2 bases and the J gene lost 7 bases, with 5 bases spanning the gap. The DNA of the CDR3 is TGTGCCAGCAGTTTAGGGTATGAAGCTTTCTTT. As protein: CASSLGYEAFF.

There are a few counts of this clonotype. The V call is TRBV19, the J call TRBJ2-2; no firm D call. Germline assignment: CDR1 LNHDA and CDR2 SQIVND (reference sequence). CDR3 length: 13 amino acids. V was trimmed by 10 bases and J by 7 bases, leaving 16 bases between them. The CDR3 is CATAKAPHGELFF. The CDR3 DNA reads TGTGCCACCGCCAAGGCTCCTCACGGGGAGCTGTTTTTT.

A few counts support this clonotype. The CDR3 DNA reads TGTGCCAGCAGCTACCGACAGGACTCCACAGATACGCAGTATTTT. This gives the protein CASSYRQDSTDTQYF. The chain couples TRBV7-2 to TRBJ2-3; D perhaps matches TRBD1 (6 bases). Germline V gene data show CDR1 as SGHTA and CDR2 as FQGNSA. Trimming took 4 bases from V and 2 from J, leaving 13 bases between them. The CDR3 runs to 15 residues.

This clonotype was counted only a few times. The chain joins TRBV27 to TRBJ1-1, with TRBD1 identical over 7 bases. The germline gives CDR1 MNHEY, CDR2 SMNVEV (reference sequence). J gave up 0 bases and V 7 bases, and 2 bases lay outside the gene matches. The CDR3 is 13 residues long. CDR3 bases: TGTGCCAGCATGACAGGGATGAACACTGAAGCTTTCTTT. As protein: CASMTGMNTEAFF.